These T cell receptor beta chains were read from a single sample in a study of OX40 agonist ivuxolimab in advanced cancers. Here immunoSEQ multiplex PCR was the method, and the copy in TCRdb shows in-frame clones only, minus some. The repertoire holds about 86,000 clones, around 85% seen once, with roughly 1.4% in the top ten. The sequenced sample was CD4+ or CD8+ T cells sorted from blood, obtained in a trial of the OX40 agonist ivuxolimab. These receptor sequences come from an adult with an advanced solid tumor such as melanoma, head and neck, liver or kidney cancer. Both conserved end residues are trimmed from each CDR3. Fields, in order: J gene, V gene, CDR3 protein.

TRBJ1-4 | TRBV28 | ASREGGTNEKLF
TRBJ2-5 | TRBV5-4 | ASSVAETQY
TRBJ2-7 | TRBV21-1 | ASSKEGRHESSYEQY
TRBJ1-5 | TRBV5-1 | ASSLGQGRNQPQH
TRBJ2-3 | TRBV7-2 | ASSLGGRLTDTQY
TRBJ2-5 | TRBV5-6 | ASSLSVGSGGETQY
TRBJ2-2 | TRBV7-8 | ASIVGAGLGNTGELF
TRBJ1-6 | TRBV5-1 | ASSNIQGDSSPLH
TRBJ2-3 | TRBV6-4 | ASSDSGLATDTQY
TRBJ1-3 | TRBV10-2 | ASSESGGASGNTIY
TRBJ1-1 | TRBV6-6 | ASSYQGQANTEAF
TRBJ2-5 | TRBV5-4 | ASSSRQGLEQETQY
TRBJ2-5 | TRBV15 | ATSRGKAGAQETQY
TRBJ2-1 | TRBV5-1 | ASSRPPGTSGSSGSYNEQF
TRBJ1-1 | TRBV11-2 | ASSSTYGNTEAF
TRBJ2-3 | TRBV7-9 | ASSLTGDTQY
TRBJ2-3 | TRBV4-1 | ASSRDRVAPSQY
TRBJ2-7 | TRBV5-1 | ASSLFSRDSGLYEQY
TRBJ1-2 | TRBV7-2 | ASSFLYSDRDNYGYT
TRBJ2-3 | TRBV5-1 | ASSRAGVGSDTQY
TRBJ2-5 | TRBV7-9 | ASSLLDREETQY
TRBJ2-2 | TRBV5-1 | ASTKPGGVLNTGELF
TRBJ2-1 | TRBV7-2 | ASSPQRGRGNEQF
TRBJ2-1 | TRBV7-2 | ASRLTGNEQF
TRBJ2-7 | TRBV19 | ASSHGGNSYEQY
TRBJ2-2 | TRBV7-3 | ASMQIRTVNFFPGELF